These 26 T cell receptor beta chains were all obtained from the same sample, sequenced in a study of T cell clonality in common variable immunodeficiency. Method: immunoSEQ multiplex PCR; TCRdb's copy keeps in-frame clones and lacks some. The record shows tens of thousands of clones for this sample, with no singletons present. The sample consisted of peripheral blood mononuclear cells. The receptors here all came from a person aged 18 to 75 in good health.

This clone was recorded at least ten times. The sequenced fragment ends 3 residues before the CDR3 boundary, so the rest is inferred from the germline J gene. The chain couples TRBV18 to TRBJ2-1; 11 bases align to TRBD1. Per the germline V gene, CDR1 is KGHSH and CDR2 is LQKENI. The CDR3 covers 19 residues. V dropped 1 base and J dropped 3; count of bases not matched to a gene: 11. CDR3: CASSPRYMRDRGSYNEQFF. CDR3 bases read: TGTGCCAGCTCACCACGATATATGAGGGACAGGGGGAGCTACAATGAG.

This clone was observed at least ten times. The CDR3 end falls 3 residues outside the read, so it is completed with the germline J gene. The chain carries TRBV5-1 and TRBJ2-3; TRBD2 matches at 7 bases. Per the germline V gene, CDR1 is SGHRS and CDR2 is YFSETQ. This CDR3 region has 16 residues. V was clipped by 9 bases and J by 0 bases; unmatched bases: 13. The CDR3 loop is CATTTRGSGSTDTQYF. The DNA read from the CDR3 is TGCGCCACCACCACTCGGGGTAGCGGGAGCACAGATACG.

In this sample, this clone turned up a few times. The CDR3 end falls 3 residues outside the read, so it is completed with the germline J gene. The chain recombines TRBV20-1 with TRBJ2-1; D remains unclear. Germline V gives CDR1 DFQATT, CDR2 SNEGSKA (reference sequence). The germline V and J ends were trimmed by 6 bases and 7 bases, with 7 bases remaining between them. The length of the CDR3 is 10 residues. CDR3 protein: CSAIRNEQFF. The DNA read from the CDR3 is TGCAGTGCGATCAGGAATGAG.

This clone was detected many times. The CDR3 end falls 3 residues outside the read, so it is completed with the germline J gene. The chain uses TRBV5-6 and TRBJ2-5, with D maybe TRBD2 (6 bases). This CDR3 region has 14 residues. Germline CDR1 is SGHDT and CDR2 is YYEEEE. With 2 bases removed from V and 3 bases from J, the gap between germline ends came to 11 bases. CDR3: CASSFWSSEETQYF. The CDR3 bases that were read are TGTGCCAGCAGCTTTTGGTCTAGCGAAGAGACC.

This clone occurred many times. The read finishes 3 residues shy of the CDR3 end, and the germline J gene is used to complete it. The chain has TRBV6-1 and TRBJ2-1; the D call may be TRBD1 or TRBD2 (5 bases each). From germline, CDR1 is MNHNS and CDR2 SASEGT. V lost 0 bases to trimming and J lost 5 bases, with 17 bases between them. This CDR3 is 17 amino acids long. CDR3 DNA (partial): TGTGCCAGCAGTGAAGCGCTTCAGGGAGCCGGGAACAATGAG. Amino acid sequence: CASSEALQGAGNNE. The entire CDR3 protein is CASSEALQGAGNNEQFF.

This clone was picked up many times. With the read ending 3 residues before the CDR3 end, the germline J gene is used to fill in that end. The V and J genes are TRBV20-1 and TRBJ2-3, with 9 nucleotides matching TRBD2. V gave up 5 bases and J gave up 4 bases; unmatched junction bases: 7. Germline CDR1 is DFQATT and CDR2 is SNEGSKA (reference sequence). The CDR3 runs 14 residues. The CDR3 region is CSAFSGSNADTQYF. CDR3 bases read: TGCAGTGCTTTTAGCGGGAGTAACGCAGATACG.

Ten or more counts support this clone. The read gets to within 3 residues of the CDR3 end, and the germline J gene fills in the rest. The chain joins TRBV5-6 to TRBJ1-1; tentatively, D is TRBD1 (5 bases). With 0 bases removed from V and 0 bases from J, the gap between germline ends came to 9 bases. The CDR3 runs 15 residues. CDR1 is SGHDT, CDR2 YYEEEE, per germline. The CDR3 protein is CASSLVSRVNTEAFF. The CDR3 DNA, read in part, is TGTGCCAGCAGCTTGGTCAGCAGGGTGAACACTGAA. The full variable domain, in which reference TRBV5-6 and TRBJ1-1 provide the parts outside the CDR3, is DAGVTQSPTHLIKTRGQQVTLRCSPKSGHDTVSWYQQALGQGPQFIFQYYEEEERQRGNFPDRFSGHQFPNYSSELNVNALLLGDSALYLCASSLVSRVNTEAFFGQGTRLTVV.

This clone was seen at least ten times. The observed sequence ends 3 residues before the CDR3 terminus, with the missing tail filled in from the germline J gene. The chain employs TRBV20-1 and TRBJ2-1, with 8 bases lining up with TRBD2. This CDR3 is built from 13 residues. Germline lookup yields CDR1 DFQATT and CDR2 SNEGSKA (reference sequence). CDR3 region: CGLLAGRHNEQFF. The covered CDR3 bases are TGCGGTCTCTTAGCGGGGCGCCACAATGAG.

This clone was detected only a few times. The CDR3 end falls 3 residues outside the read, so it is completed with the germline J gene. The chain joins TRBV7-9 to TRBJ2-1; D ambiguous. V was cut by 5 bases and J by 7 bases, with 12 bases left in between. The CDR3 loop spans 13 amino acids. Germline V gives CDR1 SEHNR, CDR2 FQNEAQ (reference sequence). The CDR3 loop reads CASSIDFGNEQFF. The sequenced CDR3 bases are TGTGCCAGCAGCATTGACTTTGGAAATGAG.

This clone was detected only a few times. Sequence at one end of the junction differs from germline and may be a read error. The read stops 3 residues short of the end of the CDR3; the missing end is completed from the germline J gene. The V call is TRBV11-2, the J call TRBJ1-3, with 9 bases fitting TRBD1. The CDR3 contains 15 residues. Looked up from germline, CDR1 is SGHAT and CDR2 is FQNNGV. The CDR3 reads CASSLDRGSGNTIYF. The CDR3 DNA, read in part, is TGTGCCAGCAGCCTAGACAGGGGGTCTGGAAACACC. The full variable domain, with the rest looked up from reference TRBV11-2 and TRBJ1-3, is EAGVAQSPRYKIIEKRQSVAFWCNPISGHATLYWYQQILGQGPKLLIQFQNNGVVDDSQLPKDRFSAERLKGVDSTLKIQPAKLEDSAVYLCASSLDRGSGNTIYFGEGSWLTVV.

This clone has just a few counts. The CDR3: CASSKGGNQPQHF. The part of the CDR3 DNA that was read is TGTGCCAGCAGTAAGGGGGGCAATCAGCCC. The chain uses TRBV2 and TRBJ1-5; D perhaps matches TRBD1 (6 bases). The CDR3 end is not reached by the read, which stops 3 residues before it; the germline J gene fills it in. Per germline, CDR1 SNHLY and CDR2 FYNNEI. The CDR3 is 13 amino acids. Between the trimmed V and J ends, which lost 5 bases and 2 bases, there was a span of 7 bases.

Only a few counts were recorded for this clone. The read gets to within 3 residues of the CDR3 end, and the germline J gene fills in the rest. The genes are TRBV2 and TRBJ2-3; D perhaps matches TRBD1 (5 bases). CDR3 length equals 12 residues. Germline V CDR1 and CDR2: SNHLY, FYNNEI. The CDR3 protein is CARQESNQPQYF. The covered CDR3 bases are TGTGCCAGACAGGAAAGCAATCAGCCG.

This chain's CDR3 is CASSGGSGETQYF. CDR3 DNA (partial): TGCGCCAGCAGCGGGGGCTCGGGGGAGACC. The chain carries TRBV5-1 and TRBJ2-5, with D tentatively TRBD1 (6 bases). The read terminates 3 residues ahead of where the CDR3 ends, so the germline J gene completes it. Trimming stripped 4 bases from V and 5 bases from J, with 12 bases between. In germline, CDR1 is SGHRS, CDR2 YFSETQ. The CDR3 extends over 13 amino acids.

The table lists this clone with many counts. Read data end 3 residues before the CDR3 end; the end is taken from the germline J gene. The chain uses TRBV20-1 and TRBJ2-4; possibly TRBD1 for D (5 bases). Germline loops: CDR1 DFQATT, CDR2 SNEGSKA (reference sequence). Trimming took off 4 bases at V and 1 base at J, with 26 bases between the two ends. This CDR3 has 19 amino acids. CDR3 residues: CSATSMTAFSNMAKNIQYF. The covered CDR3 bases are TGCAGTGCTACGTCGATGACAGCTTTTTCCAATATGGCCAAAAACATT.

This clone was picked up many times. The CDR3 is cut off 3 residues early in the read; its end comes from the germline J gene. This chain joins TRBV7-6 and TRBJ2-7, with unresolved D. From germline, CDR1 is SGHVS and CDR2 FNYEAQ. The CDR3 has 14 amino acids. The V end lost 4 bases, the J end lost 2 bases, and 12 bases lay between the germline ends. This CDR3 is CASSSSSAAYEQYF. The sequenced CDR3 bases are TGTGCCAGCAGCTCATCTAGTGCTGCCTACGAG.

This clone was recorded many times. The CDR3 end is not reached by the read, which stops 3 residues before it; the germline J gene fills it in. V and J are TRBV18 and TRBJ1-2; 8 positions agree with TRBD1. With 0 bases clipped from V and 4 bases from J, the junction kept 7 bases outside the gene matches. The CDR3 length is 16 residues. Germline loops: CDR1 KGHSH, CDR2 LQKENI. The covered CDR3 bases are TGTGCCAGCTCACCACCTTCCGGGACAGGACTCTATGGC. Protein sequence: CASSPPSGTGLYG. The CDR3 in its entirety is CASSPPSGTGLYGYTF.

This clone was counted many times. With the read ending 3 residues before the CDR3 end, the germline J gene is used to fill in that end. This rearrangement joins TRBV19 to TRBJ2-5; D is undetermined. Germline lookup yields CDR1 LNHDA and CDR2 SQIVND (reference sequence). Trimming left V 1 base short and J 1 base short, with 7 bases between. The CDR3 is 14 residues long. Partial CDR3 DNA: TGTGCCAGTAGTATAGTTGGCGGCCAAGAGACC. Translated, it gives CASSIVGGQET. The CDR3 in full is CASSIVGGQETQYF.

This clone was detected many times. Incomplete CDR3 DNA: TGTGCCAGCAGTGAAGAGGGGTCATCCTCCTACGAC. Translating it yields CASSEEGSSSYD. The whole CDR3 sequence reads CASSEEGSSSYDYTF. The chain is built from TRBV6-1 and TRBJ1-2; perhaps TRBD1 as D (5 bases). With the read ending 3 residues before the CDR3 end, the germline J gene is used to fill in that end. CDR3 length: 15 residues. Germline V gives CDR1 MNHNS, CDR2 SASEGT.

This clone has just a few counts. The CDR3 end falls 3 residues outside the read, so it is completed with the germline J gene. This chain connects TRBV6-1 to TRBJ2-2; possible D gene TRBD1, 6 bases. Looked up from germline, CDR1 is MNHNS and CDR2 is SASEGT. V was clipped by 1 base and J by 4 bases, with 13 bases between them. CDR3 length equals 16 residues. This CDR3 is CASSEVGGAGTGELFF. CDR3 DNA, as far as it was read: TGTGCCAGCAGTGAAGTTGGGGGCGCTGGCACCGGGGAG.

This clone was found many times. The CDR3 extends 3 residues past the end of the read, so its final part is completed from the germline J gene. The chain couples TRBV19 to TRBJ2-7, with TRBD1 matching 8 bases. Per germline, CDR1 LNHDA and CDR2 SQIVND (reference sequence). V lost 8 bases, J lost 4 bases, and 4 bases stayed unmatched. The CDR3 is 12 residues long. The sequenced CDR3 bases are TGTGCCAGTGGACAGGGTGAATACGAG. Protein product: CASGQGEYE. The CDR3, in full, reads CASGQGEYEQYF.

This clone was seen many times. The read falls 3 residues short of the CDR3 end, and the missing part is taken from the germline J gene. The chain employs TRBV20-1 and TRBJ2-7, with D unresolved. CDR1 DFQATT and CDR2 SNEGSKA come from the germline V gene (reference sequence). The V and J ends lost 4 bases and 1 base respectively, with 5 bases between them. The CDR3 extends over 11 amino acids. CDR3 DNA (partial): TGCAGTGCTATCGTTTCCTACGAG. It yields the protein CSAIVSYE. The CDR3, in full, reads CSAIVSYEQYF.

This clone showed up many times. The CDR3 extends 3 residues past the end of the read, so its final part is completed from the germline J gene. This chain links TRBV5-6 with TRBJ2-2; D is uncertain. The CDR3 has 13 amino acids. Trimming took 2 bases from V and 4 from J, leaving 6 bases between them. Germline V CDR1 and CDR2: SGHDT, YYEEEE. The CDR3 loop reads CASSFQFTGELFF. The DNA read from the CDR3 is TGTGCCAGCAGCTTCCAGTTCACCGGGGAG.

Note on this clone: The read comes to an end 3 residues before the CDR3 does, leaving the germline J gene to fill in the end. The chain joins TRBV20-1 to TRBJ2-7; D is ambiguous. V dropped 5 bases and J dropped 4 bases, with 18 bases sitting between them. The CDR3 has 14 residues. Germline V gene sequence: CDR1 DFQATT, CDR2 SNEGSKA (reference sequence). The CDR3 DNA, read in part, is TGCAGTGCTCCCGACACCCAACATTATTACGAG. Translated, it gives CSAPDTQHYYE. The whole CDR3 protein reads CSAPDTQHYYEQYF.

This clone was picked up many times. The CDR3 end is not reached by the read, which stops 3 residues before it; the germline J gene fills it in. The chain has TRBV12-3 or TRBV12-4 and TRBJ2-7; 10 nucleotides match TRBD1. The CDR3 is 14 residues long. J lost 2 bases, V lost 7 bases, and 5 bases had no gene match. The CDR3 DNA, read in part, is TGTGCCAGCACCCCGGGACAGGGGACCTACGAG. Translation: CASTPGQGTYE. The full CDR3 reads CASTPGQGTYEQYF.

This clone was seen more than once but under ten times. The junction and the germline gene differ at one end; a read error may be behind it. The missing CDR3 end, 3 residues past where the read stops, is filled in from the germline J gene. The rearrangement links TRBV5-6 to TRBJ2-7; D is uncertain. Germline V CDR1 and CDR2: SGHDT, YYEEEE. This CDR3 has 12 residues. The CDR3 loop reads CASNLWRYEQYF. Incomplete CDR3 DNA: TGTGCCAGCAACTTGTGGCGGTACGAG.

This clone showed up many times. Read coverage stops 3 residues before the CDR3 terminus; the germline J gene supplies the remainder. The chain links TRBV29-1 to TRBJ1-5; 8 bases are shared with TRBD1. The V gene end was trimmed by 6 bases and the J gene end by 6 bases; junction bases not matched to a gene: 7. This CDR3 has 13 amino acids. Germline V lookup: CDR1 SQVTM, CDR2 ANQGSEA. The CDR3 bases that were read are TGCAGCGTCCTAGACAGGGGAGGTCAGCCC. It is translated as CSVLDRGGQP. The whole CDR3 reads CSVLDRGGQPQHF.